The TCR beta chain under discussion was sequenced for a study of blood T cell repertoires in COVID-19. Germline CDR1 reads SNHLY; CDR2 reads FYNNEI. This CDR3 is 13 amino acids long. With 6 bases removed from V and 9 bases from J, the gap between germline ends came to 15 bases. Sequencing was performed with immunoSEQ multiplex PCR; in TCRdb, only in-frame clones are kept and a portion is missing. The data contain about 140,000 clones, around 84% of them singletons. This clone was found once. It was during active infection that Seattle patients were enrolled and then longitudinally followed. This chain joins TRBV2 and TRBJ2-1; possibly TRBD1 for D (6 bases). Material for sequencing was peripheral blood. The receptor's source is a man aged 30 to 39 with COVID-19, enrolled during active disease. This CDR3 reads CASRAREGGEQFF. The CDR3 region has the DNA TGTGCCAGCAGGGCAAGGGAAGGGGGTGAGCAGTTCTTC. Supplemented by reference TRBV2 and TRBJ2-1, the full variable domain reads EPEVTQTPSHQVTQMGQEVILRCVPISNHLYFYWYRQILGQKVEFLVSFYNNEISEKSEIFDDQFSVERPDGSNFTLKIRSTKLEDSAMYFCASRAREGGEQFFGPGTRLTVL.